This T cell receptor (beta chain) comes out of a study of blood T cell repertoires in COVID-19. The wider study: Samples taken during acute and convalescent COVID-19 were collected in the United States, Italy and Spain. PBMCs, B-cell-depleted T cells, or T cells provided the cDNA or gDNA that made up the material.

Original handling: Reference gene primer amplification gave estimated nucleated cell counts. TCRdb keeps only in-frame clones here, not all; method: immunoSEQ multiplex PCR. V, J and clone size are taken as reported in that table, and D and trimming were inferred from the DNA itself. The sample shows 90,000 to 120,000 clones, about nine tenths of them seen only once. Trimming shortened V by 0 bases and J by 8 bases, and 18 bases separated the two germline ends. The V gene's germline CDR1 is SGHRS and CDR2 YFSETQ. This CDR3 comprises 16 residues. The origin of this receptor is a man in his forties or fifties with active or convalescent COVID-19. Sequencing was performed on peripheral blood. The genes are TRBV5-1 and TRBJ2-1; the D gene is possibly TRBD1 (6 bases). The DNA of the CDR3 is TGCGCCAGCAGCTTGGCTGGGACAAGGGGGATGGATGAGCAGTTCTTC. This encodes CASSLAGTRGMDEQFF.